Following are 17 T cell receptor beta chains from one sample sequenced in a study of blood T cell repertoires in COVID-19. TCRdb's table, derived via immunoSEQ multiplex PCR, lists solely in-frame clones and lacks some. Here the sample spans fewer than 150,000 clones, 55% to 75% being singletons. Material for sequencing was peripheral blood. These receptors were obtained from a human donor with acute or convalescent COVID-19. The donor label of this sample is uncertain.

The chain uses TRBV4-2 and TRBJ1-2; tentative D call: TRBD1 (5 bases). The CDR3 contains 13 residues. The germline gives CDR1 LGHNA, CDR2 YNFKEQ. V gave up 6 bases and J gave up 2 bases, with 10 bases separating them. In DNA, the CDR3 is TGTGCCAGCAGGCGGGACGGGAACTATGGCTACACCTTC. Amino acid sequence: CASRRDGNYGYTF.

The chain links TRBV27 to TRBJ2-3; 14 bases line up with TRBD2. CDR3 size: 16 residues. Trimming cost V 0 bases and J 8 bases; bases outside gene matches: 4. Per germline, CDR1 MNHEY and CDR2 SMNVEV (reference sequence). The CDR3 coding sequence is TGTGCCAGCAGTTTATCGATGGGACTAGCGGGGGTTACGCAGTATTTT. Translated: CASSLSMGLAGVTQYF.

The chain employs TRBV5-1 and TRBJ2-7; 8 bases fit TRBD1. Trimming at V came to 0 bases and at J to 6 bases, leaving 5 bases not matched to a gene. Germline CDR1 and CDR2: SGHRS and YFSETQ. This CDR3 region has 14 residues. The CDR3 nucleotides are TGCGCCAGCAGCTTGGAGACAGGGGTGGGCGAGCAGTACTTC. It yields the protein CASSLETGVGEQYF.

This clone was detected only once. V and J are TRBV5-6 and TRBJ1-2; the D gene is possibly TRBD1 (6 bases). V lost 0 bases and J lost 4, with 19 bases in between. The CDR3 runs to 17 residues. Germline-derived CDR1 and CDR2 are SGHDT and YYEEEE. The CDR3 DNA is TGTGCCAGCAGCTTGGGTCAGGGGTCCCGAACGGTCTATGGCTACACCTTC. Its translation is CASSLGQGSRTVYGYTF.

The chain has TRBV5-6 and TRBJ1-5, with D possibly matching TRBD1 (5 bases). The CDR3 totals 12 residues. The germline gives CDR1 SGHDT, CDR2 YYEEEE. V lost 6 bases and J lost 6, with 10 bases in between. CDR3 in amino acids: CASTSQGQPQHF. Here the CDR3 DNA reads TGTGCCAGCACCTCTCAGGGTCAGCCCCAGCATTTT.

Only a few counts were recorded for this clone. The chain employs TRBV2 and TRBJ1-2; 8 bases align to TRBD1. From germline, CDR1 is SNHLY and CDR2 FYNNEI. V lost 6 bases, J lost 8 bases, and 5 bases stayed unmatched. This CDR3 has 12 amino acids. The CDR3 protein is CASRQGARGYTF. The DNA for the CDR3 is TGTGCCAGCAGGCAGGGGGCGCGGGGCTACACCTTC.

The V and J genes are TRBV23-1 and TRBJ1-6; a possible D gene is TRBD1 (5 bases). TRBV23-1 is labeled an ORF, and its function is uncertain. There are 15 residues in the CDR3. Trimming took off 0 bases at V and 9 bases at J, with 12 bases between the two ends. In nucleotides, the CDR3 is TGCGCCAGCAGTCAATCAGTGCTTCAGGGTTCACCCCTCCACTTT. Residues: CASSQSVLQGSPLHF.

This sequence joins TRBV27 and TRBJ2-6, with D possibly matching TRBD1 (6 bases). V lost 5 bases to trimming and J lost 0 bases, with 23 bases between them. The CDR3 extends over 20 amino acids. Germline CDR1 MNHEY, CDR2 SMNVEV (reference sequence). This CDR3 reads CASSPPGTPPPGSGANVLTF. Written as DNA, the CDR3 is TGTGCCAGCAGTCCCCCAGGGACACCCCCGCCAGGCTCTGGGGCCAACGTCCTGACTTTC. Full variable domain (rest looked up from reference TRBV27 and TRBJ2-6): EAQVTQNPRYLITVTGKKLTVTCSQNMNHEYMSWYRQDPGLGLRQIYYSMNVEVTDKGDVPEGYKVSRKEKRNFPLILESPSPNQTSLYFCASSPPGTPPPGSGANVLTFGAGSRLTVL.

This chain uses TRBV18 with TRBJ1-6; 8 nucleotides line up with TRBD1. The ends lost 6 bases at V and 6 bases at J; junction bases unmatched: 7. Germline values: CDR1 KGHSH, CDR2 LQKENI. The CDR3 runs to 15 residues. The CDR3 region is CASSPGTGSNSPLHF. Here the CDR3 DNA reads TGTGCCAGCTCCCCGGGGACAGGATCTAATTCACCCCTCCACTTT.

The chain couples TRBV5-1 to TRBJ2-1; tentative D call: TRBD2 (5 bases). The CDR3 totals 15 residues. The germline V and J ends were trimmed by 0 bases and 4 bases, with 11 bases remaining between them. Germline V gene sequence: CDR1 SGHRS, CDR2 YFSETQ. The CDR3 region is CASSLESGIYNEQFF. Written as DNA, the CDR3 is TGCGCCAGCAGCTTGGAGTCCGGGATTTACAATGAGCAGTTCTTC.

This clone showed up just a few times. This sequence joins TRBV5-6 and TRBJ2-7; D is possibly TRBD1 (5 bases). CDR3 length: 13 amino acids. V lost 4 bases and J lost 5, with 13 bases in between. Germline CDR1 SGHDT, CDR2 YYEEEE. This CDR3 is CASSTLQGNEQYV. The CDR3 bases are TGTGCCAGCAGCACACTTCAGGGAAACGAGCAGTACGTC.

This rearrangement joins TRBV6-1 to TRBJ1-6; TRBD1 is a possible D gene (6 bases). V was cut by 1 base and J by 2 bases, with 6 bases left in between. From germline, CDR1 is MNHNS and CDR2 SASEGT. The CDR3 runs to 15 residues. The CDR3, as DNA: TGTGCCAGCAGTGAAGGGACAGCCTATAATTCACCCCTCCACTTT. The encoded protein is CASSEGTAYNSPLHF.

The rearrangement links TRBV2 to TRBJ1-2; D remains unclear. Trimming left V 5 bases short and J 4 bases short, with 14 bases between. Germline CDR1 reads SNHLY; CDR2 reads FYNNEI. The CDR3 loop spans 14 amino acids. The CDR3 region has the DNA TGTGCCAGCAGTTTGGACTACTCGATCTATGGCTACACCTTC. It codes for CASSLDYSIYGYTF.

The chain has TRBV5-1 and TRBJ1-2, with D unclear. The CDR3 spans 13 residues. V lost 0 bases and J 2 bases, leaving 5 bases between the germline ends. CDR1 is SGHRS, CDR2 YFSETQ, per germline. The CDR3 DNA reads TGCGCCAGCAGCTTGGACTCCAACTATGGCTACACCTTC. Its protein product is CASSLDSNYGYTF.

This rearrangement joins TRBV9 to TRBJ1-3; the match to TRBD1 covers 10 bases. Unmatched junction bases numbered 2, after V lost 0 bases and J lost 2 bases. The germline V gene encodes CDR1 SGDLS and CDR2 YYNGEE. This CDR3 is built from 16 residues. CDR3 bases: TGTGCCAGCAGCGTAGGACAGGGGGCGGCTGGAAACACCATATATTTT. This codes for CASSVGQGAAGNTIYF.

The rearrangement joins TRBV6-2 or TRBV6-3 to TRBJ2-7, with D perhaps matching TRBD1 (6 bases). This CDR3 contains 16 residues. Trimming removed 2 bases at V and 2 bases at J, with 16 bases between. Germline CDR1 and CDR2: MNHEY and SVGEGT. The CDR3 DNA reads as TGTGCCAGCAGTTACGATCCCCCGGGACAAACCTACGAGCAGTACGTC. Amino acids: CASSYDPPGQTYEQYV.

This CDR3 reads CSAQGQETQYF. The CDR3 region has the DNA TGCAGTGCCCAGGGACAGGAGACGCAGTATTTT. The chain couples TRBV20-1 to TRBJ2-3; 8 bases line up with TRBD1. Trimming took 6 bases from V and 9 from J; bases not matched to a gene: 5. This CDR3 is built from 11 residues. The germline gives CDR1 DFQATT, CDR2 SNEGSKA (reference sequence).